A few counts support the clone carrying this TCR beta chain. The data were taken from a study of blood T cells in healthy people across ages. CDR1 is SGHTA, CDR2 FQGNSA, per germline. With V trimmed by 5 bases and J by 2 bases, 12 bases remained unmatched. This CDR3 spans 18 amino acids. Combining a sample-barcoded 5' primer with a J-beta primer mix, a second PCR ran for about 7 to 12 cycles. TCRdb re-called the 5' RACE reads through MiXCR, storing one row per CDR3 protein. The top ten clones hold roughly 10% of a sample with roughly 560,000 distinct CDR3 sequences, less than 25% of them seen once. This same sample was also part of a study on T cells of mothers and their children.

The receptor was derived from a boy aged 10-17 years in good health. The chain links TRBV7-2 to TRBJ2-1, with 10 bases that match TRBD2. The sequenced material came from blood. For the CDR3, the DNA is TGTGCCAGCAGCACTCAGGGATATAGCGGGGGGACCTACAATGAGCAGTTCTTC. It is translated as CASSTQGYSGGTYNEQFF. Full variable domain (missing parts from reference TRBV7-2 and TRBJ2-1): GAGVSQSPSNKVTEKGKDVELRCDPISGHTALYWYRQSLGQGLEFLIYFQGNSAPDKSGLPSDRFSAERTGGSVSTLTIQRTQQEDSAVYLCASSTQGYSGGTYNEQFFGPGTRLTVL.